A single sample is the source of the 14 T cell receptor beta chains below, sequenced in a study of shared T cell receptors in the human thymus. Clones were sequenced by immunoSEQ multiplex PCR, and TCRdb holds only the in-frame ones, with some missing. There are about 380,000 clones in the sample; 95% occur only once, and approximately 0.02% lies in the top ten. Input material: thymocytes. The source is a human donor.

The chain joins TRBV27 to TRBJ2-7, with 9 bases identical to TRBD2. Germline V gene data show CDR1 as MNHEY and CDR2 as SMNVEV (reference sequence). J was trimmed by 5 bases and V by 4 bases; bases with no gene match: 24. The CDR3 consists of 20 residues. The CDR3 DNA reads TGTGCCAGCAGTTCCCACTCCTTGACTAGCGGTTTACAGTTGGACAACGAGCAGTACTTC. Protein: CASSSHSLTSGLQLDNEQYF.

The genes are TRBV4-1 and TRBJ1-2, with 8 bases fitting TRBD1. The length of the CDR3 is 12 residues. Germline CDR1 MGHRA, CDR2 YSYEKL. J gave up 8 bases and V 1 base, and 0 bases lay outside the gene matches. For the CDR3, the DNA is TGCGCCAGCAGCCAAGGGGACAGGGGCTACACCTTC. As protein: CASSQGDRGYTF.

The chain recombines TRBV4-2 with TRBJ2-3, with unresolved D. The CDR3 has 12 amino acids. The V gene lost 2 bases and the J gene lost 4 bases, with 4 bases spanning the gap. CDR1 and CDR2 from the germline V gene are LGHNA and YNFKEQ. CDR3 DNA sequence: TGTGCCAGCAGCCAATTTTCAGATACGCAGTATTTT. It encodes CASSQFSDTQYF.

V and J are TRBV5-6 and TRBJ2-7, with 8 bases matching TRBD2. V was pared by 4 bases and J by 7 bases, with 16 bases of the junction left unmatched. This CDR3 is 16 amino acids long. Germline assignment: CDR1 SGHDT and CDR2 YYEEEE. CDR3: CASSPARALGGREQYF. DNA for the CDR3: TGTGCCAGCAGCCCTGCCAGGGCCCTTGGCGGGAGGGAGCAGTACTTC.

This clone is a singleton in its sample. The chain uses TRBV6-1 and TRBJ2-7; no definite D call. Germline CDR1 MNHNS, CDR2 SASEGT. The length of the CDR3 is 12 residues. V shed 5 bases and J shed 2 bases, with 7 bases lying between them. CDR3 coding DNA: TGTGCCAGCAGTTATGACACCTACGAGCAGTACTTC. This sequence encodes CASSYDTYEQYF.

The genes are TRBV11-2 and TRBJ2-7, with 11 bases fitting TRBD1. Germline CDR1 SGHAT, CDR2 FQNNGV. The CDR3 runs to 15 residues. Germline trimming cut 4 bases from V and 1 base from J; bases unmatched to any gene: 3. CDR3 nucleotides: TGTGCCAGCAGCTCCGGGACAGGGGGTTCCTACGAGCAGTACTTC. Its translation is CASSSGTGGSYEQYF.

The chain couples TRBV9 to TRBJ1-1, with 10 nucleotides matching TRBD1. The CDR3 is 13 amino acids. CDR1 is SGDLS, CDR2 YYNGEE, per germline. Unmatched junction bases numbered 6, after V lost 4 bases and J lost 9 bases. CDR3 amino acids: CASSPGQGGKAFF. For the CDR3, the DNA is TGTGCCAGCAGCCCCGGACAGGGGGGGAAAGCTTTCTTT.

CDR3 amino acids: CASSSSGLAVNEQFF. In DNA form, the CDR3 reads TGCGCCAGCAGTAGTTCCGGACTAGCGGTGAATGAGCAGTTCTTC. The chain is built from TRBV10-1 and TRBJ2-1; 10 nucleotides align to TRBD2. Germline-derived CDR1 and CDR2 are WNHNN and SYGVQD (reference sequence). The CDR3 covers 15 residues. The J segment lost 7 bases and the V segment lost 5 bases, leaving 8 bases of the junction unmatched.

The rearrangement joins TRBV28 to TRBJ2-5, with D unresolved. Germline CDR1 reads MDHEN; CDR2 reads SYDVKM. V lost 8 bases and J lost 2, with 15 bases in between. This CDR3 comprises 14 residues. CDR3 region: CASSSARRQETQYF. CDR3 DNA sequence: TGTGCCAGCTCCTCGGCTAGACGTCAAGAGACCCAGTACTTC.

This rearrangement joins TRBV5-1 to TRBJ1-4; D gene ambiguous. Germline V gene data show CDR1 as SGHRS and CDR2 as YFSETQ. V was shortened by 4 bases and J by 5 bases, with 15 bases between the two germline ends. The length of the CDR3 is 15 residues. In DNA, the CDR3 is TGCGCCAGCAGCGAACGTTCCTGGGGAAATGAAAAACTGTTTTTT. Translated, it gives CASSERSWGNEKLFF.

The rearrangement links TRBV18 to TRBJ2-1; D ambiguous. Germline lookup yields CDR1 KGHSH and CDR2 LQKENI. The CDR3 has 16 amino acids. Trimming took 0 bases from V and 2 from J, leaving 11 bases between them. The CDR3: CASSPPTTVPYNEQFF. CDR3 sequence (DNA): TGTGCCAGCTCACCACCGACAACGGTTCCCTACAATGAGCAGTTCTTC.

This clone has just a few counts. This sequence joins TRBV10-3 and TRBJ2-7; D may match TRBD1 or TRBD2 (5 bases each). Trimming stripped 8 bases from V and 3 bases from J, with 5 bases between. The V gene's germline CDR1 is ENHRY and CDR2 SYGVKD. CDR3 size: 10 residues. CDR3 bases: TGTGCCATCGGGGGCTACGAGCAGTACTTC. Residues: CAIGGYEQYF.

The chain employs TRBV5-4 and TRBJ2-1; the match to TRBD2 covers 9 bases. Looked up from germline, CDR1 is SGHNT and CDR2 is YYREEE (reference sequence). The CDR3 length is 15 residues. Trimming took 3 bases from V and 0 from J; bases not matched to a gene: 1. CDR3 bases: TGTGCCAGCAGCTCGGGACTAGCCTCCTACAATGAGCAGTTCTTC. It yields the protein CASSSGLASYNEQFF. Using reference TRBV5-4 and TRBJ2-1 for the parts outside the CDR3, the full variable domain is ETGVTQSPTHLIKTRGQQVTLRCSSQSGHNTVSWYQQALGQGPQFIFQYYREEENGRGNFPPRFSGLQFPNYSSELNVNALELDDSALYLCASSSGLASYNEQFFGPGTRLTVL.

J is TRBJ2-1 and V is TRBV28; the match to TRBD2 covers 13 bases. V shed 3 bases, J shed 7 bases, and the junction held 15 bases outside the gene matches. CDR3 length equals 19 residues. In germline, CDR1 is MDHEN, CDR2 SYDVKM. CDR3 DNA sequence: TGTGCCAGCAGTTTTCAAACTAGCGGGAGGGCCGTAGAGTGGAATGAGCAGTTCTTC. Residues: CASSFQTSGRAVEWNEQFF.